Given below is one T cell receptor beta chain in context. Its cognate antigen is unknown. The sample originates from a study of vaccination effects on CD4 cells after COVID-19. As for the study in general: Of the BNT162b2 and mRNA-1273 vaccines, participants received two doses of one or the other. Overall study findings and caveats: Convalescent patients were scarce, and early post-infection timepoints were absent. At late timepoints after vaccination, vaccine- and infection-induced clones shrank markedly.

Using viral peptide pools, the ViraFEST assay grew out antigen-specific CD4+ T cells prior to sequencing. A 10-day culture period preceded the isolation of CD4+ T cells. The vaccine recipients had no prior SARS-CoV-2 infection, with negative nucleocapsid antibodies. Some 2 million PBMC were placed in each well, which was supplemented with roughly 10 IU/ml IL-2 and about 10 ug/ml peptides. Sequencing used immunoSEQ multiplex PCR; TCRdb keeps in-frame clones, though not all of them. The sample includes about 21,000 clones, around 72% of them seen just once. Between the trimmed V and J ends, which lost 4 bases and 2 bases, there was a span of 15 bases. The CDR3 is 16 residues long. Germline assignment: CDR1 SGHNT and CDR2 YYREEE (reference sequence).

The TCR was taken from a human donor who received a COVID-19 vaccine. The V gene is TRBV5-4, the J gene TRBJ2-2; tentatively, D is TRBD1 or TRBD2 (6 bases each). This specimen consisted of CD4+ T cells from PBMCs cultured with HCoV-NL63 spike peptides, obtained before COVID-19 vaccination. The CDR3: CASSPPGALNTGELFF. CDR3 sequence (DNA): TGTGCCAGCAGCCCGCCGGGGGCACTAAACACCGGGGAGCTGTTTTTT.